One sample yielded the 16 T cell receptor beta chains listed below, sequenced in a study of identifying expanded T cells in peripheral blood. Some clones are missing from TCRdb's copy, which holds only in-frame ones; the method was immunoSEQ multiplex PCR. The sample yields about 130,000 clones, 80% to 90% seen once. Material for sequencing was blood. These receptors came from a person aged 18 to 75 in good health.

V is TRBV5-6 and J is TRBJ2-4, with 7 bases fitting TRBD2. Looked up from germline, CDR1 is SGHDT and CDR2 is YYEEEE. The CDR3 sequence is 16 residues long. V dropped 0 bases and J dropped 0; count of bases not matched to a gene: 3. CDR3 loop: CASSLGLAVAKNIQYF. The CDR3 DNA follows: TGTGCCAGCAGCTTGGGCCTAGCGGTAGCCAAAAACATTCAGTACTTC. Drawing the rest from reference TRBV5-6 and TRBJ2-4, the complete variable domain is DAGVTQSPTHLIKTRGQQVTLRCSPKSGHDTVSWYQQALGQGPQFIFQYYEEEERQRGNFPDRFSGHQFPNYSSELNVNALLLGDSALYLCASSLGLAVAKNIQYFGAGTRLSVL.

The chain recombines TRBV7-9 with TRBJ2-7, with TRBD2 matching over 7 bases. Germline CDR1 is SEHNR and CDR2 is FQNEAQ (reference sequence). After removal of 4 bases from V and 3 bases from J, the junction contained 6 bases not matched to a gene. This CDR3 is built from 14 residues. Here the CDR3 reads CASSSKGGSYEQYF. The CDR3 nucleotides read TGTGCCAGCAGCTCAAAGGGAGGGAGCTACGAGCAGTACTTC.

The chain joins TRBV5-5 to TRBJ2-6; D unresolved. Germline-derived CDR1 and CDR2 are SGHKS and YYEKEE (reference sequence). This CDR3 is 17 amino acids long. V lost 1 base and J 1 base, leaving 12 bases between the germline ends. The chain's CDR3 is CASSLSSVLSGANVLTF. The CDR3, as DNA: TGTGCCAGCAGCTTGTCGTCCGTACTATCTGGGGCCAACGTCCTGACTTTC.

This clone was counted a single time. The chain is built from TRBV18 and TRBJ2-3, with D unclear. CDR3 length: 13 amino acids. Trimming left V 3 bases short and J 3 bases short, with 7 bases between. The germline V gene encodes CDR1 KGHSH and CDR2 LQKENI. In DNA form, the CDR3 reads TGTGCCAGCTCACCTGGAGTAACAGATACGCAGTATTTT. Amino acid sequence: CASSPGVTDTQYF.

The chain joins TRBV6-5 to TRBJ2-5; TRBD1 matches 8 bases. Per germline, CDR1 MNHEY and CDR2 SVGAGI. The CDR3 is 13 residues long. V lost 8 bases to trimming and J lost 3 bases; unmatched junction nucleotides: 5. The CDR3 DNA reads TGTGCCAGCGCCTGGGACAGGAAAGAGACCCAGTACTTC. Its translation: CASAWDRKETQYF.

J is TRBJ1-3 and V is TRBV27; the D is unclear. The germline V gene has CDR1 MNHEY and CDR2 SMNVEV (reference sequence). The CDR3 extends over 15 amino acids. The germline V and J ends were trimmed by 8 bases and 5 bases, with 19 bases remaining between them. CDR3 region: CASASPGSARNTIYF. The CDR3 DNA reads TGTGCCAGCGCGTCCCCCGGAAGTGCGCGAAACACCATATATTTT.

The CDR3 DNA reads as TGTGCCAGCAGCCAAGATTTGCCATCAATTTCTGAAGCTTTCTTT. This sequence encodes CASSQDLPSISEAFF. The genes are TRBV4-2 and TRBJ1-1; no clear D gene. From germline, CDR1 is LGHNA and CDR2 YNFKEQ. The CDR3 is 15 residues long. Trimming stripped 0 bases from V and 6 bases from J, with 14 bases between.

Comment on this clone: Other DNA sequences from this sample encode an identical CDR3 as well. The chain employs TRBV19 and TRBJ2-5; 8 positions match TRBD2. The CDR3 extends over 13 amino acids. The trim removed 10 bases at V and 5 bases at J, leaving 9 bases unmatched. Germline CDR1 reads LNHDA; CDR2 reads SQIVND (reference sequence). The CDR3 DNA follows: TGTGCCACAAGGCGGGGGGAGGGGGAGACCCAGTACTTC. This encodes CATRRGEGETQYF.

This rearrangement joins TRBV5-1 to TRBJ2-7; D perhaps matches TRBD1 (5 bases). From germline, CDR1 is SGHRS and CDR2 YFSETQ. V lost 0 bases, J lost 1 base, and 8 bases lay in between. There are 14 residues in the CDR3. CDR3 bases: TGCGCCAGCAGCTTGGTAGCAGGGTCCTACGAGCAGTACTTC. This codes for CASSLVAGSYEQYF.

Concerning this clone: At one end the junction does not follow the germline gene, possibly because of a read error. The chain carries TRBV7-9 and TRBJ2-2, with 10 bases fitting TRBD2. The germline V gene has CDR1 SEHNR and CDR2 FQNEAQ (reference sequence). This CDR3 contains 15 residues. The CDR3: CASSFSGRNTGELFF. The CDR3 nucleotides read TGTGCCAGCAGCTTTAGCGGGAGGAACACCGGGGAGTTGTTTTTT.

The chain employs TRBV5-1 and TRBJ1-1; tentative D call: TRBD1 (6 bases). V lost 2 bases, J lost 1 base, and 9 bases lay in between. CDR1 is SGHRS, CDR2 YFSETQ, per germline. The CDR3 loop spans 14 amino acids. The CDR3 DNA reads TGCGCCAGCAGCTTAGGGGGAGCGAACACTGAAGCTTTCTTT. Translating gives CASSLGGANTEAFF.

The CDR3 here is CASSGTSGGADTQYF. The CDR3 DNA sequence: TGTGCCAGCAGCGGGACTAGCGGGGGCGCAGATACGCAGTATTTT. This chain joins TRBV7-9 and TRBJ2-3, with 14 bases identical to TRBD2. The CDR3 has 15 residues. Trimming removed 5 bases from V and 4 bases from J; junction bases left unmatched: 2. CDR1 is SEHNR and CDR2 is FQNEAQ in the germline V gene (reference sequence).

The gene calls are TRBV11-3 and TRBJ2-5; no reliable D call. CDR1 is SGHNT and CDR2 is YENEEA in the germline V gene. Deletions cut 1 base from V and 1 base from J, with 7 bases between. CDR3 size: 14 residues. CDR3 DNA sequence: TGTGCCAGCAGCTTAGGACCGATCCAAGAGACCCAGTACTTC. Residues: CASSLGPIQETQYF.

The chain combines TRBV18 with TRBJ1-3; possibly TRBD1 for D (5 bases). The CDR3 is 16 residues long. Germline CDR1 KGHSH, CDR2 LQKENI. The V end was cut by 2 bases, the J end by 5 bases, with 16 bases between. The CDR3 region has the DNA TGTGCCAGCTCACCAGCCCAGGGCAAGGCAAGAAACACCATATATTTT. Its translation: CASSPAQGKARNTIYF. The whole variable domain, filled in from reference TRBV18 and TRBJ1-3, reads NAGVMQNPRHLVRRRGQEARLRCSPMKGHSHVYWYRQLPEEGLKFMVYLQKENIIDESGMPKERFSAEFPKEGPSILRIQQVVRGDSAAYFCASSPAQGKARNTIYFGEGSWLTVV.

This chain joins TRBV11-1 and TRBJ2-5; the match to TRBD2 covers 9 bases. After removal of 6 bases from V and 3 bases from J, the junction contained 2 bases not matched to a gene. Germline CDR1 is SGHAT and CDR2 is FQDESV (reference sequence). This CDR3 comprises 13 residues. The CDR3 sequence: CASRRGGEETQYF. The CDR3 bases are TGTGCCAGCAGACGCGGGGGGGAAGAGACCCAGTACTTC.

This sequence joins TRBV27 and TRBJ2-2; weak D call: TRBD1 (6 bases). Germline values: CDR1 MNHEY, CDR2 SMNVEV (reference sequence). The CDR3 is made up of 15 amino acids. V dropped 7 bases and J dropped 5 bases, with 17 bases sitting between them. CDR3 region: CASIPGRGLTGELFF. DNA of the CDR3: TGTGCCAGCATTCCGGGCAGGGGTCTGACCGGGGAGCTGTTTTTT.